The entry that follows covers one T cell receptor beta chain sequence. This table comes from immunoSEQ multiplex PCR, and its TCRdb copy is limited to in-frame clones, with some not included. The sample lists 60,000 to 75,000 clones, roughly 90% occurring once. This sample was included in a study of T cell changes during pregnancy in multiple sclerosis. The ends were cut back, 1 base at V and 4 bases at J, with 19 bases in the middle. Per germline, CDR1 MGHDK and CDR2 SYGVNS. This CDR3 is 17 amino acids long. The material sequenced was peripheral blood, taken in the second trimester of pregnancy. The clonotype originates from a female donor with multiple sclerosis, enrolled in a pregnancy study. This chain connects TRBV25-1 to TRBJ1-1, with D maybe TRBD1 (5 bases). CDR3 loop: CASSEWRKRGSGTEAFF. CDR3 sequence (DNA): TGTGCCAGCAGTGAATGGAGGAAGCGGGGCAGCGGCACTGAAGCTTTCTTT.